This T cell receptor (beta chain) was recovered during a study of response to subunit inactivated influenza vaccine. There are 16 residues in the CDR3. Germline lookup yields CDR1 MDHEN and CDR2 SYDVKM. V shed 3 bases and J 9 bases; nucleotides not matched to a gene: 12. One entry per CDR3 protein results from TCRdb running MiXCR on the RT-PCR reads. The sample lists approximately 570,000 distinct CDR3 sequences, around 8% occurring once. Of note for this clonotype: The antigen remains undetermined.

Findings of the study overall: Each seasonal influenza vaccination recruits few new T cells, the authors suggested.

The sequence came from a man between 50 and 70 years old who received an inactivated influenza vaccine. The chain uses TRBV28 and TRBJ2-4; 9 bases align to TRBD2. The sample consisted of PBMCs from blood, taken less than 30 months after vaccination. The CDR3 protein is CASSLGLAGSTSIQYF. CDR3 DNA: TGTGCCAGCAGTTTGGGGCTAGCGGGATCGACGAGCATTCAGTACTTC.